A selection of T cell receptor beta chains follows, all from one sample in a study of blood T cells in healthy people across ages. One entry per CDR3 protein results from TCRdb running MiXCR on the 5' RACE reads. The sample contains about 1.5 million distinct CDR3 sequences, about 40% of which appear only once. Sequencing was done on a sample of blood. These TCRs come from a woman aged 18-29 years in good health. The CDR3 runs from the conserved cysteine through the conserved F or W.

CDR3 length	V gene	J gene	CDR3 protein
13	TRBV2	TRBJ2-5	CASSGGREETQYF
16	TRBV20-1	TRBJ1-5	CSARVPGQVSNQPQHF
14	TRBV3-1	TRBJ2-7	CASSPLILQSEQYF
16	TRBV21-1	TRBJ2-5	CASSKAGTSAEETQYF
16	TRBV20-1	TRBJ2-4	CGARNTQGAAKNIQYF
13	TRBV29-1	TRBJ1-1	CSVAVEGAGKAFF
15	TRBV11-2	-	CASSWVRAGAYEQYF
15	TRBV27	TRBJ2-6	CASRGTGGGANVLTF
14	TRBV29-1	TRBJ1-1	CSFYLGSMNTEAFF
11	TRBV6-5	TRBJ2-3	CASRAGNTQYF
15	TRBV20-1	TRBJ2-3	CSARSPGRDSDTQYF
14	TRBV7-9	TRBJ2-7	CTSSFRSSGYEQYF
20	TRBV27	TRBJ1-4	CASSLSMARGPIPTNEKLFF
15	TRBV3-1	TRBJ2-7	CASSQSHSGTYEQYF
15	TRBV20-1	TRBJ2-7	CSARPDRGLAYEQYF
16	TRBV12-5	-	CASGLVLTGGNHEQYF
15	TRBV28	TRBJ2-1	CASSSGGISYNEQFF
12	TRBV9	TRBJ2-1	CASSLLSYEQFF
16	TRBV5-5	TRBJ1-4	CASSERKAATNEKLFF
15	TRBV6-1	TRBJ2-1	CASSRPDSPRDEQFF
16	TRBV18	TRBJ1-1	CASSPMEGAVNTEAFF
14	TRBV5-1	TRBJ2-7	CASSPQETIYEQYF
16	TRBV12-3/TRBV12-4	TRBJ2-1	CASSLPVASGINEQFF